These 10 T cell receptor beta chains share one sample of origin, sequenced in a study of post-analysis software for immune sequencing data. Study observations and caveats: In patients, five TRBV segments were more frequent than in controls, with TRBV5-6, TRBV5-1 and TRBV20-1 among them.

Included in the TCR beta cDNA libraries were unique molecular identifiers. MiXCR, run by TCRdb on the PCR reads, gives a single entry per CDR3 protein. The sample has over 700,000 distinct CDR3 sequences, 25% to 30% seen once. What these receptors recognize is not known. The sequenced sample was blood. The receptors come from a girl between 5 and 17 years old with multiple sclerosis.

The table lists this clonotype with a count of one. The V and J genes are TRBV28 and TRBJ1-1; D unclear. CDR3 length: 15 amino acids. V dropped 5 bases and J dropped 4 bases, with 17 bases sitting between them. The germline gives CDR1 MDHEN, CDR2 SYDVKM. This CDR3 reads CASSTIREYGTEAFF. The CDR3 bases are TGTGCCAGCAGTACTATTAGGGAATATGGCACTGAAGCTTTCTTT.

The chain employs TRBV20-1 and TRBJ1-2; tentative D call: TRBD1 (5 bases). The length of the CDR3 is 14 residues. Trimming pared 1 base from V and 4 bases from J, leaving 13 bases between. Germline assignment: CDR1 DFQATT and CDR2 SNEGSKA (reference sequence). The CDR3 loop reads CSARGTRAPYGYTF. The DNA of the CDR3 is TGCAGTGCTAGAGGGACAAGGGCACCCTATGGCTACACCTTC.

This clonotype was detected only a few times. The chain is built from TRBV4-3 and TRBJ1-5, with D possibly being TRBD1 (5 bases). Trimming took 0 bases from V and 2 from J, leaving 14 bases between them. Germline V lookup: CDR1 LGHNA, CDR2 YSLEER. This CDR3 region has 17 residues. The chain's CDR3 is CASSQERRGWGNQPQHF. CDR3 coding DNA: TGCGCCAGCAGCCAAGAGCGGAGGGGATGGGGCAATCAGCCCCAGCATTTT.

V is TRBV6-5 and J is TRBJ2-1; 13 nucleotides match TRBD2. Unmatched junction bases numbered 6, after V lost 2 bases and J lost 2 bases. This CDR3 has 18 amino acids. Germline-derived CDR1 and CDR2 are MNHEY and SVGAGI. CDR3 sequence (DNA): TGTGCCAGCAGTTACCCGGGGACTAGCGGGACCACCTACAATGAGCAGTTCTTC. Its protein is CASSYPGTSGTTYNEQFF.

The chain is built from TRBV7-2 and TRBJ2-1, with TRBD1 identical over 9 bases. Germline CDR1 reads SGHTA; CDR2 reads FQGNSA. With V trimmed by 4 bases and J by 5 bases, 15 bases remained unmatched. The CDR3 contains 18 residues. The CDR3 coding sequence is TGTGCCAGCAGCTCCCATTGGGTAGCCCGGACAGGGGACAATGAGCAGTTCTTC. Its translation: CASSSHWVARTGDNEQFF.

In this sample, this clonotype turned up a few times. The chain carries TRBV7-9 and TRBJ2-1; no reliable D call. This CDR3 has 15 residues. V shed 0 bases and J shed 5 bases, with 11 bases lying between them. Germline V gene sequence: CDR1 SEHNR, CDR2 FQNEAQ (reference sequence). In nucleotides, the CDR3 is TGTGCCAGCAGCTTAGCCGGCAGGTCCAACAATGAGCAGTTCTTC. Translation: CASSLAGRSNNEQFF.

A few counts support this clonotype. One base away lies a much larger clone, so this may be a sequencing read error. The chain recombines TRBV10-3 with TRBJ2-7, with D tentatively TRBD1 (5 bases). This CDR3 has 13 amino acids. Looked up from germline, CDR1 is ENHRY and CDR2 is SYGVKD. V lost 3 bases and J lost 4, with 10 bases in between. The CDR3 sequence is CAISDRQPYEQYF. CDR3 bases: TGTGCCATCAGTGATCGACAGCCTTACGAGCAGTACTTC.

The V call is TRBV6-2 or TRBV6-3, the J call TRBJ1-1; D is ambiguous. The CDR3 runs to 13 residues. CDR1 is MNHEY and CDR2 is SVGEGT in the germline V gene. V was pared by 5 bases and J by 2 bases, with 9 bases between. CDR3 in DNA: TGTGCCAGCAGTCCCGTCGATAACACTGAAGCTTTCTTT. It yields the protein CASSPVDNTEAFF.

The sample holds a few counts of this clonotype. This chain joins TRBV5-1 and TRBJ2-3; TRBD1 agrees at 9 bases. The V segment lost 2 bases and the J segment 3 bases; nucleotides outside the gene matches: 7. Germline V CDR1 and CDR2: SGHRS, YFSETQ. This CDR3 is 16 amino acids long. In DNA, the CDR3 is TGCGCCAGCAGCTTAAGGAGGACAGGGGATACAGATACGCAGTATTTT. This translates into CASSLRRTGDTDTQYF.

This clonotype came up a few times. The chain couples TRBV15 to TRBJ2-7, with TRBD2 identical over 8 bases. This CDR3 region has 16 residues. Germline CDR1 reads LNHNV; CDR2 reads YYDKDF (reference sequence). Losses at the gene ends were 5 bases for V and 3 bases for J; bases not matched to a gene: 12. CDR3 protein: CATSPYQRELVYEQYF. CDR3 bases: TGTGCCACCAGCCCCTACCAGCGGGAGCTAGTCTACGAGCAGTACTTC.